The entry below gives a single T cell receptor beta chain sequence along with its context. The data derive from a study of shared clonotypes between healthy human individuals. Some clones are missing from TCRdb's copy, which holds only in-frame ones; the method was immunoSEQ multiplex PCR. The data show 450,000 to 550,000 clones, with 79% seen just once and around 13% held by the top ten. Trimming removed 2 bases at V and 0 bases at J, with 8 bases between. The CDR3 consists of 14 residues. Germline V gene sequence: CDR1 SGHAT, CDR2 FQDESV (reference sequence). The sequenced sample was PBMCs. The TCR originated in a woman aged 40 to 50 in good health. Some clones in this sample may be carry-over from other donors' samples. This sequence joins TRBV11-1 and TRBJ2-7; no definite D call. The CDR3 sequence: CASSLSRNSYEQYF. CDR3 DNA sequence: TGTGCCAGCAGCTTAAGTCGGAACTCCTACGAGCAGTACTTC.